This T cell receptor beta chain was captured in a study of blood T cell repertoires in COVID-19. At the level of the study: COVID-19 samples from acute and convalescent phases originated in the United States, Italy and Spain.

Clones were read by immunoSEQ multiplex PCR, and TCRdb kept only the in-frame ones, dropping some. The sample contains tens of thousands of clones, 75% to 90% of which appear only once. Germline V gene sequence: CDR1 SGHAT, CDR2 FQNNGV. The CDR3 covers 17 residues. Trimming cost V 1 base and J 5 bases; bases outside gene matches: 11. The sequencing sample was made of peripheral blood. V and J are TRBV11-2 and TRBJ1-2; 9 bases are shared with TRBD1. The source is a human donor in a cohort sampled during active COVID-19. The chain's CDR3 is CASSLVGDRAARYGYTF. Written as DNA, the CDR3 is TGTGCCAGCAGCTTAGTAGGGGACAGGGCGGCCCGGTATGGCTACACCTTC.